The 17 T cell receptor beta chains in this list originate from one sample, sequenced in a study of regulatory T cells in long-lasting Graves disease (dated by TCRdb to the early 2020s). The library was obtained by multiplex PCR. Sequenced on an Illumina HiSeq 4000. To build TCR beta libraries, CDR3 regions were amplified by Arm-PCR using iRepertoire HTBI primers. In-frame beta chains were kept once TCRdb had trimmed the public reads at Q25 with fastp and called clones with MiXCR. Every CDR3 protein is listed once, alongside the most common genes and DNA of its rows. This sample is represented by about 470,000 distinct CDR3 sequences; more than 20% of them were singletons. The ten top clones hold 7% to 10% of the sample. This sample's time point label indicates: persistent/refractory GD, antithyroid drugs over 5 years with positive TRAb. For both TCR sequencing and RNA sequencing, RNA was extracted from PBMCs using TRIzol.

The input for sequencing was peripheral blood mononuclear cells (PBMCs), taken when the disease was refractory, from a patient treated with antithyroid drugs. These receptors were taken from a female donor with Graves disease.

This clonotype has ten or more counts. V and J are TRBV2 and TRBJ1-2; D remains ambiguous. Germline values: CDR1 SNHLY, CDR2 FYNNEI. The CDR3 has 13 amino acids. V lost 6 bases, J lost 3 bases, and 11 bases lay in between. As DNA, the CDR3 is TGTGCCAGCAGCGGAACAATGGACTATGGCTACACCTTC. Translated: CASSGTMDYGYTF.

V gene TRBV7-2 combines with J gene TRBJ2-7; D is ambiguous. The CDR3 has 11 residues. Deletions cut 3 bases from V and 6 bases from J, with 6 bases between. Germline values: CDR1 SGHTA, CDR2 FQGNSA. The CDR3 bases are TGTGCCAGCAGCTTCGGGCCCGAGCAGTACTTC. It yields the protein CASSFGPEQYF.

This clonotype was seen many times. This chain uses TRBV7-2 with TRBJ2-7; D may correspond to TRBD1 or TRBD2 (8 bases each). V was pared by 5 bases and J by 9 bases, with 20 bases between. Germline V gene data show CDR1 as SGHTA and CDR2 as FQGNSA. This CDR3 region has 14 residues. The CDR3 nucleotides read TGTGCCAGCAGCCACAGCCAGGGGGCGGGAGGGCAGTACTTC. Its translation: CASSHSQGAGGQYF.

In the case of this clonotype: A much larger clone differs from this one at a single base, so this may be a read error. The V call is TRBV5-5, the J call TRBJ1-5; D is possibly TRBD1 (5 bases). Germline loops: CDR1 SGHKS, CDR2 YYEKEE (reference sequence). Deletions cut 0 bases from V and 0 bases from J, with 10 bases between. CDR3 length equals 16 residues. CDR3 sequence (DNA): TGTGCCAGCAGCTTGGCAGGGAGGTATAGCAATCAGCCCCAGCATTTT. This encodes CASSLAGRYSNQPQHF.

The V and J genes are TRBV29-1 and TRBJ2-7, with 12 bases fitting TRBD2. V lost 7 bases to trimming and J lost 5 bases; unmatched junction nucleotides: 6. This CDR3 is 13 amino acids long. Germline V gene sequence: CDR1 SQVTM, CDR2 ANQGSEA. CDR3 sequence reads: CSAASGRANEQYF. The CDR3 nucleotides read TGCAGCGCCGCTAGCGGGAGGGCCAACGAGCAGTACTTC.

The V and J genes are TRBV28 and TRBJ2-7; 7 bases match TRBD1. The V and J ends lost 4 bases and 12 bases, in that order; junction bases with no gene match: 6. Germline CDR1 reads MDHEN; CDR2 reads SYDVKM. This CDR3 spans 11 amino acids. As DNA, the CDR3 is TGTGCCAGCAGTTCCCGGGACAGTTTGTACTTC. As protein: CASSSRDSLYF. The full variable domain, in which reference TRBV28 and TRBJ2-7 provide the parts outside the CDR3, is DVKVTQSSRYLVKRTGEKVFLECVQDMDHENMFWYRQDPGLGLRLIYFSYDVKMKEKGDIPEGYSVSREKKERFSLILESASTNQTSMYLCASSSRDSLYFGPGTRLTVT.

This clonotype was recorded at least ten times. The chain is built from TRBV7-2 and TRBJ2-7; TRBD1 agrees at 7 bases. Trimming at V came to 5 bases and at J to 1 base, leaving 8 bases not matched to a gene. The CDR3 is 15 residues long. The germline gives CDR1 SGHTA, CDR2 FQGNSA. CDR3 sequence (DNA): TGTGCCAGCAGCACCCGACAGGGTTTTTCCTACGAGCAGTACTTC. Translating it yields CASSTRQGFSYEQYF.

The sample holds a few counts of this clonotype. The gene calls are TRBV28 and TRBJ2-3; 9 nucleotides align to TRBD2. The CDR3 consists of 15 residues. CDR1 is MDHEN and CDR2 is SYDVKM in the germline V gene. V shed 3 bases and J 2 bases; nucleotides not matched to a gene: 3. CDR3 sequence reads: CASSFGGRVTDTQYF. The CDR3, as DNA: TGTGCCAGCAGTTTCGGCGGGAGGGTCACAGATACGCAGTATTTT.

As regards this clonotype: Being one base from a much bigger clone, this may be a read error. The chain couples TRBV27 to TRBJ1-2; D is uncertain. The CDR3 contains 13 residues. Germline loops: CDR1 MNHEY, CDR2 SMNVEV (reference sequence). The CDR3 protein is CGSSLKGMDGYTF. The CDR3 DNA follows: TGTGGCAGCAGTTTGAAAGGGATGGATGGCTACACCTTC.

This clonotype showed up just a few times. The V and J genes are TRBV6-2 or TRBV6-3 and TRBJ2-2, with D possibly matching TRBD1 (6 bases). Trimming took off 6 bases at V and 4 bases at J, with 18 bases between the two ends. Germline assignment: CDR1 MNHEY and CDR2 SVGEGT. The CDR3 length is 16 residues. This CDR3 reads CASRTAQGAGTGELFF. The CDR3 region has the DNA TGTGCCAGCAGAACAGCACAGGGCGCCGGCACCGGGGAGCTGTTTTTT.

In its sample, this clonotype was seen a few times. This chain connects TRBV5-5 to TRBJ1-5; no clear D. The germline V gene encodes CDR1 SGHKS and CDR2 YYEKEE (reference sequence). The CDR3 loop spans 15 amino acids. Trimming removed 1 base from V and 6 bases from J, with 14 bases in between. The CDR3 protein is CASSLLWIQSQPQHF. The CDR3 DNA is TGTGCCAGCAGCTTGTTGTGGATACAGAGTCAGCCCCAGCATTTT.

This clonotype was seen more than once but under ten times. The chain employs TRBV7-6 and TRBJ2-1; TRBD1 agrees at 7 bases. The germline V gene encodes CDR1 SGHVS and CDR2 FNYEAQ. The length of the CDR3 is 15 residues. J gave up 5 bases and V 4 bases, and 8 bases lay outside the gene matches. This chain's CDR3 is CASSSTGARDNEQFF. CDR3 DNA: TGTGCCAGCAGCTCAACAGGGGCGCGGGACAATGAGCAGTTCTTC. The full variable domain, in which reference TRBV7-6 and TRBJ2-1 provide the parts outside the CDR3, is GAGVSQSPRYKVTKRGQDVALRCDPISGHVSLYWYRQALGQGPEFLTYFNYEAQQDKSGLPNDRFSAERPEGSISTLTIQRTEQRDSAMYRCASSSTGARDNEQFFGPGTRLTVL.

The CDR3 is CATRGTDSYEQYF. CDR3 DNA: TGTGCCACCCGGGGAACAGACTCCTACGAGCAGTACTTC. The V and J genes are TRBV24-1 and TRBJ2-7; possibly TRBD2 for D (5 bases). V gave up 9 bases and J gave up 0 bases, with 11 bases separating them. The CDR3 is 13 residues long. The germline CDR1 and CDR2 sequences are KGHDR and SFDVKD.

In this sample, this clonotype turned up many times. This rearrangement joins TRBV28 to TRBJ2-7; 16 nucleotides align to TRBD2. The CDR3 covers 18 residues. Trimming at V came to 3 bases and at J to 2 bases, leaving 7 bases not matched to a gene. Germline CDR1 MDHEN, CDR2 SYDVKM. Here the CDR3 DNA reads TGTGCCAGCAGTTTCAAGGGACTAGCGGGAGGGCCACCCTACGAGCAGTACTTC. Translated: CASSFKGLAGGPPYEQYF.

The gene calls are TRBV4-2 and TRBJ1-1; D not certain. CDR3 length: 15 amino acids. Between the trimmed V and J ends, which lost 4 bases and 6 bases, there was a span of 18 bases. Germline V CDR1 and CDR2: LGHNA, YNFKEQ. The DNA of the CDR3 is TGTGCCAGCAGCCTACTCCTGATCCCGGGCGCTGAAGCTTTCTTT. Amino acid sequence: CASSLLLIPGAEAFF.

This clonotype was counted once. V and J are TRBV15 and TRBJ2-5; D unclear. Germline CDR1 reads LNHNV; CDR2 reads YYDKDF (reference sequence). The CDR3 extends over 12 amino acids. V lost 2 bases and J 1 base, leaving 2 bases between the germline ends. The CDR3 protein is CATSRTQETQYF. For the CDR3, the DNA is TGTGCCACCAGCAGAACCCAAGAGACCCAGTACTTC.

This clonotype was counted at least ten times. The chain is built from TRBV30 and TRBJ1-5; D unclear. Looked up from germline, CDR1 is GTSNPN and CDR2 is SVGIG (reference sequence). V was clipped by 1 base and J by 5 bases, with 9 bases between them. CDR3 length equals 13 residues. The CDR3 bases are TGTGCCTGGAGTGGAGGGAGAGATCAGCCCCAGCATTTT. Residues: CAWSGGRDQPQHF.